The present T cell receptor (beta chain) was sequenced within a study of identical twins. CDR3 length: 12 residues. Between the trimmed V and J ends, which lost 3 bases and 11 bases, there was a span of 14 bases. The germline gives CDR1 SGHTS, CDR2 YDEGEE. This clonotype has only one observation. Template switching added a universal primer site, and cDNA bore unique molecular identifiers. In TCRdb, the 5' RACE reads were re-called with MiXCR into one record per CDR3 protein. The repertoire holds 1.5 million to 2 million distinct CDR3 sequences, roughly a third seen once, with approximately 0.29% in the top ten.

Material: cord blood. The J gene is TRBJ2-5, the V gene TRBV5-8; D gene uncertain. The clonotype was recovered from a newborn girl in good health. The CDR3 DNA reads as TGTGCCAGCAGCTGGATCTACAATGAGCAGTACTTC. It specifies CASSWIYNEQYF.